A single sample is the source of the 21 T cell receptor beta chains below, sequenced in a study of blood T cell repertoires in COVID-19 (dated by TCRdb to the early 2020s). The library was generated by the immunoSEQ multiplex PCR assay. As stored in TCRdb, this immuneACCESS dataset retains in-frame rearrangements with V and J assigned. A fraction of the clones does not appear; measured against another copy, unresolved V genes explain less than half of the discrepancy, and the remainder lacks a known reason. The sample contains roughly 300,000 clones, 70% to 90% of them found a single time. Jointly, the top ten make up 7.2% of the sample. Sample: peripheral blood. The receptors derive from a human donor in a cohort sampled during active COVID-19.

The chain recombines TRBV5-5 with TRBJ1-6; a weak D match, TRBD1 (6 bases). The germline V and J ends were trimmed by 0 bases and 9 bases, with 16 bases remaining between them. Germline V lookup: CDR1 SGHKS, CDR2 YYEKEE (reference sequence). The CDR3 has 16 amino acids. The CDR3 region has the DNA TGTGCCAGCAGCTTGGTCACAGGGTCCTCCAGTTCACCCCTCCACTTT. Protein sequence: CASSLVTGSSSSPLHF.

The chain employs TRBV27 and TRBJ2-7, with 7 bases identical to TRBD1. J gave up 3 bases and V 7 bases, and 9 bases lay outside the gene matches. The germline CDR1 and CDR2 sequences are MNHEY and SMNVEV (reference sequence). There are 14 residues in the CDR3. CDR3 nucleotides: TGTGCCAGCATGCGCAGGACAGGCCTCTACGAGCAGTACTTC. Translated, it gives CASMRRTGLYEQYF.

The J gene is TRBJ1-5, the V gene TRBV7-2; unclear D gene. Germline CDR1 SGHTA, CDR2 FQGNSA. With 3 bases removed from V and 5 bases from J, the gap between germline ends came to 14 bases. The CDR3 covers 15 residues. The CDR3 DNA reads as TGTGCCAGCAGCTTCTGGACTTGGGGAGATCAGCCCCAGCATTTT. Translation gives CASSFWTWGDQPQHF.

The genes are TRBV2 and TRBJ1-3; a possible D gene is TRBD1 (6 bases). CDR3 length equals 18 residues. Trimming took off 3 bases at V and 1 base at J, with 19 bases between the two ends. The V gene's germline CDR1 is SNHLY and CDR2 FYNNEI. The CDR3 coding sequence is TGTGCCAGCAGTGAGGGGGCGCGACGGTTGTTTTCTGGAAACACCATATATTTT. Protein product: CASSEGARRLFSGNTIYF.

The chain is built from TRBV1 and TRBJ1-4; the D call of TRBD1 is as the table states it, not checked on the DNA. TRBV1 is a listed pseudogene. The CDR3 length is 14 residues. For the CDR3, the DNA is TGCACCAGCAGCCCACAGGGGTTGGAGGAAAAACTGTTTTTT. Encoded protein: CTSSPQGLEEKLFF.

The chain combines TRBV14 with TRBJ1-3, with a tentative D call TRBD1 (6 bases). The germline V gene encodes CDR1 SGHDN and CDR2 FVKESK. Trimming cost V 5 bases and J 3 bases, with 14 bases left between them. CDR3 length: 15 residues. This chain's CDR3 is CASSNRGGFGNTIYF. The DNA of the CDR3 is TGTGCCAGCAGCAACCGAGGGGGTTTTGGAAACACCATATATTTT.

This sequence joins TRBV7-3 and TRBJ1-1, with D tentatively TRBD1 (5 bases). The length of the CDR3 is 16 residues. Trimming shortened V by 2 bases and J by 1 base, and 14 bases separated the two germline ends. The V gene's germline CDR1 is SGHTA and CDR2 FQGTGA. The CDR3 sequence is CASSLVRVRANTEAFF. In DNA, the CDR3 is TGTGCCAGCAGCTTAGTACGTGTCAGGGCGAACACTGAAGCTTTCTTT.

The rearrangement joins TRBV7-3 to TRBJ2-1; a possible D gene is TRBD1 (5 bases). V lost 3 bases and J lost 1, with 16 bases in between. CDR1 and CDR2 from the germline V gene are SGHTA and FQGTGA. The CDR3 totals 17 residues. The CDR3 nucleotides are TGTGCCAGCAGCTTGTCCCCCCCAGGGATTTCCTACAATGAGCAGTTCTTC. Translated: CASSLSPPGISYNEQFF.

The gene calls are TRBV20-1 and TRBJ2-2, with D unresolved. Trimming shortened V by 3 bases and J by 0 bases, and 8 bases separated the two germline ends. Germline CDR1 is DFQATT and CDR2 is SNEGSKA (reference sequence). The CDR3 runs 14 residues. The CDR3: CSASEAANTGELFF. The CDR3 DNA sequence: TGCAGTGCTAGTGAGGCAGCGAACACCGGGGAGCTGTTTTTT.

CDR3 nucleotides: TGCAGCGTTCACCAAGGTTCAGGGGTGAACACTGAAGCTTTCTTT. Translation: CSVHQGSGVNTEAFF. This chain uses TRBV29-1 with TRBJ1-1; D might be TRBD1 (6 bases). CDR3 length: 15 residues. V was pared by 5 bases and J by 0 bases, with 16 bases between. Germline loops: CDR1 SQVTM, CDR2 ANQGSEA.

The rearrangement links TRBV6-5 to TRBJ2-7, with TRBD2 as a possible D gene (6 bases). Germline V gives CDR1 MNHEY, CDR2 SVGAGI. V lost 2 bases and J 7 bases, leaving 9 bases between the germline ends. The CDR3 is made up of 12 amino acids. The CDR3 region has the DNA TGTGCCAGCAGTTACGGGGGGAAGGAGCAGTACTTC. Protein product: CASSYGGKEQYF.

This chain joins TRBV18 and TRBJ2-3, with 9 bases that match TRBD1. This CDR3 has 15 amino acids. The junction had 11 bases not matched to a gene; V was cut back by 8 bases and J by 5 bases. The germline CDR1 and CDR2 sequences are KGHSH and LQKENI. The CDR3 region is CASTDRGPPQDTQYF. The DNA for the CDR3 is TGTGCCAGCACGGACAGGGGCCCTCCCCAAGATACGCAGTATTTT.

This clone has more than one count but fewer than ten. This chain connects TRBV30 to TRBJ1-2; TRBD1 matches 10 bases. Unmatched junction bases numbered 3, after V lost 7 bases and J lost 4 bases. The CDR3 sequence is 12 residues long. Germline V gives CDR1 GTSNPN, CDR2 SVGIG (reference sequence). CDR3 DNA sequence: TGTGCCTTCCGGACAGGGGGCTATGGCTACACCTTC. It yields the protein CAFRTGGYGYTF.

The rearrangement uses TRBV18 and TRBJ1-4; the match to TRBD1 covers 7 bases. From germline, CDR1 is KGHSH and CDR2 LQKENI. V lost 8 bases and J lost 1; bases outside the gene matches: 4. This CDR3 contains 14 residues. CDR3 bases: TGTGCCAGCCATGGGGACAGAACTAATGAAAAACTGTTTTTT. This gives the protein CASHGDRTNEKLFF.

V gene TRBV9 combines with J gene TRBJ1-5, with TRBD1 as a possible D gene (5 bases). The CDR3 totals 15 residues. Trimming cost V 4 bases and J 3 bases, with 14 bases left between them. Per germline, CDR1 SGDLS and CDR2 YYNGEE. DNA of the CDR3: TGTGCCAGCAGCAAAGGCGGGGGATCCAATCAGCCCCAGCATTTT. Translating gives CASSKGGGSNQPQHF.

This clone has just a few counts. This rearrangement joins TRBV6-1 to TRBJ2-7; D unresolved. This CDR3 is 14 amino acids long. The V gene's germline CDR1 is MNHNS and CDR2 SASEGT. V was clipped by 3 bases and J by 3 bases, with 12 bases between them. This CDR3 is CASSEAQAVYEQYF. The DNA of the CDR3 is TGTGCCAGCAGTGAGGCCCAGGCCGTCTACGAGCAGTACTTC.

The chain is built from TRBV5-4 and TRBJ2-3, with 7 bases aligning to TRBD1. The V segment lost 6 bases and the J segment 2 bases; nucleotides outside the gene matches: 12. Looked up from germline, CDR1 is SGHNT and CDR2 is YYREEE (reference sequence). The CDR3 length is 16 residues. The CDR3 protein is CASKSSRDSYTDTQYF. Written as DNA, the CDR3 is TGTGCCAGCAAATCAAGTCGGGACAGCTACACAGATACGCAGTATTTT.

The chain is built from TRBV7-2 and TRBJ1-3, with D possibly TRBD1 on 6 matching bases. Germline V gene lookup returns CDR1 SGHTA and CDR2 FQGNSA. V shed 0 bases and J shed 4 bases, with 16 bases lying between them. The CDR3 runs 17 residues. CDR3 region: CASSLASGGGSGNTIYF. Here the CDR3 DNA reads TGTGCCAGCAGCTTAGCCTCGGGAGGGGGATCAGGAAACACCATATATTTT.

The chain uses TRBV11-2 and TRBJ1-6, with D possibly matching TRBD1 (5 bases). CDR1 is SGHAT and CDR2 is FQNNGV in the germline V gene. Trimming left V 5 bases short and J 7 bases short, with 15 bases between. The CDR3 contains 15 residues. The CDR3 region is CASSVSGTSNSPLHF. CDR3 DNA: TGTGCCAGCAGCGTGTCCGGGACTTCAAATTCACCCCTCCACTTT.

The CDR3 region has the DNA TGCAGCGTTGTCGGAGGACAGGAGAACTATGGCTACACCTTC. Its translation is CSVVGGQENYGYTF. This chain links TRBV29-1 with TRBJ1-2; 7 nucleotides agree with TRBD1. The germline V gene encodes CDR1 SQVTM and CDR2 ANQGSEA. CDR3 length: 14 residues. Germline trimming cut 4 bases from V and 2 bases from J; bases unmatched to any gene: 7.

The rearrangement uses TRBV3-1 (or the pseudogene TRBV3-2) and TRBJ1-3; tentative D call: TRBD1 (6 bases). Germline-derived CDR1 and CDR2 are LGHDT and YNNKEL (reference sequence). The CDR3 runs 17 residues. The V and J ends lost 2 bases and 0 bases respectively, with 14 bases between them. The CDR3 here is CASSQRDRPTSGNTIYF. The CDR3 DNA reads as TGTGCCAGCAGCCAACGAGACAGGCCCACCTCTGGAAACACCATATATTTT.